One and the same sample provided the 17 T cell receptor beta chains below, sequenced in a study of early T cells in non-severe SARS-CoV-2 infection (dated by TCRdb to the early 2020s). The library relied on 5' RACE. Reads for this sample came from a NextSeq 500. TCRdb reprocessed the public reads (quality trimming at Q25 with fastp, clone calling with MiXCR) and kept in-frame beta chains. Identical CDR3 proteins give one entry, which carries the most common genes and DNA. A total of about 27,000 distinct CDR3 sequences appear in this sample, roughly 4% of them only once. In total, the top ten clones hold 5% to 8% of the sample. Material for sequencing was whole blood. These receptors came from an adult who was a healthcare worker with PCR-confirmed SARS-CoV-2 infection or an uninfected control (not recorded which).

There are many counts of this clonotype. The V and J genes are TRBV2 and TRBJ1-5, with 12 nucleotides matching TRBD1. This CDR3 has 16 amino acids. V trimming: 7 bases; J trimming: 6 bases; junction bases outside the gene matches: 10. Per the germline V gene, CDR1 is SNHLY and CDR2 is FYNNEI. CDR3 coding DNA: TGTGCCAGCACCGGGACAGGGGGCGCTTTGGGTCAGCCCCAGCATTTT. Its protein product is CASTGTGGALGQPQHF.

The V call is TRBV9, the J call TRBJ2-1; 12 nucleotides line up with TRBD2. V lost 2 bases and J lost 4; bases outside the gene matches: 1. CDR1 is SGDLS and CDR2 is YYNGEE in the germline V gene. CDR3 size: 15 residues. The CDR3 reads CASSVGTSGYNEQFF. Here the CDR3 DNA reads TGTGCCAGCAGCGTCGGGACTAGCGGGTACAATGAGCAGTTCTTC.

This clonotype was counted only a few times. The chain joins TRBV3-1 to TRBJ2-7; 14 nucleotides line up with TRBD2. Germline V lookup: CDR1 LGHDT, CDR2 YNNKEL (reference sequence). The V segment lost 1 base and the J segment 2 bases; nucleotides outside the gene matches: 1. The CDR3 is 16 amino acids. CDR3 residues: CASSQGTSGGTYEQYF. CDR3 bases: TGTGCCAGCAGCCAAGGGACTAGCGGGGGGACCTACGAGCAGTACTTC.

This clonotype was seen at least ten times. The chain is built from TRBV13 and TRBJ2-7, with TRBD2 matching 12 bases. Unmatched junction bases numbered 7, after V lost 5 bases and J lost 2 bases. The CDR3 is 16 amino acids. Germline V lookup: CDR1 PRHDT, CDR2 FYEKMQ (reference sequence). CDR3 in amino acids: CASSPRTSGVPYEQYF. DNA for the CDR3: TGTGCCAGCAGCCCTCGGACTAGCGGGGTTCCCTACGAGCAGTACTTC. The full variable domain, in which reference TRBV13 and TRBJ2-7 provide the parts outside the CDR3, is AAGVIQSPRHLIKEKRETATLKCYPIPRHDTVYWYQQGPGQDPQFLISFYEKMQSDKGSIPDRFSAQQFSDYHSELNMSSLELGDSALYFCASSPRTSGVPYEQYFGPGTRLTVT.

This clonotype was seen at least ten times. V usage is TRBV7-8 and J usage is TRBJ2-2; the match to TRBD2 covers 9 bases. The CDR3 contains 19 residues. V shed 2 bases and J 5 bases; nucleotides not matched to a gene: 15. Per the germline V gene, CDR1 is SGHVS and CDR2 is FQNEAQ. CDR3: CASSLRSVASGKYTGELFF. CDR3 nucleotide sequence: TGTGCCAGCAGCTTACGGTCCGTGGCTAGCGGGAAGTATACCGGGGAGCTGTTTTTT.

This clonotype was detected ten times or more. This chain links TRBV10-3 with TRBJ2-1; 7 nucleotides line up with TRBD2. Germline loops: CDR1 ENHRY, CDR2 SYGVKD. V gave up 8 bases and J gave up 6 bases; unmatched junction bases: 1. This CDR3 is 11 amino acids long. The CDR3 spells CAIRTSNEQFF. For the CDR3, the DNA is TGTGCCATCCGGACTAGCAATGAGCAGTTCTTC.

This clonotype was seen repeatedly, ten times or more. V and J are TRBV12-3 or TRBV12-4 and TRBJ1-1; a possible D gene is TRBD1 (5 bases). This CDR3 spans 14 amino acids. V lost 7 bases and J 0 bases, leaving 12 bases between the germline ends. CDR3 coding DNA: TGTGCCAGCACCCTAGGGACGATGAACACTGAAGCTTTCTTT. It specifies CASTLGTMNTEAFF.

This clonotype has a count of ten or more. The chain carries TRBV5-6 and TRBJ1-2; D perhaps matches TRBD1 (5 bases). Germline CDR1 is SGHDT and CDR2 is YYEEEE. This CDR3 has 13 amino acids. V gave up 2 bases and J gave up 6 bases, with 11 bases separating them. CDR3 nucleotide sequence: TGTGCCAGCAGCTTACCACAGGATAATGGCTACACCTTC. Amino acids: CASSLPQDNGYTF. Drawing the rest from reference TRBV5-6 and TRBJ1-2, the complete variable domain is DAGVTQSPTHLIKTRGQQVTLRCSPKSGHDTVSWYQQALGQGPQFIFQYYEEEERQRGNFPDRFSGHQFPNYSSELNVNALLLGDSALYLCASSLPQDNGYTFGSGTRLTVV.

This clonotype was counted only a few times. The V and J genes are TRBV20-1 and TRBJ2-5; D not resolved. The V gene lost 5 bases and the J gene lost 0 bases, with 19 bases spanning the gap. Germline CDR1 is DFQATT and CDR2 is SNEGSKA (reference sequence). The CDR3 sequence is 16 residues long. This CDR3 is CSALFLAARYQETQYF. The CDR3, as DNA: TGCAGTGCTCTATTTCTGGCGGCAAGGTACCAAGAGACCCAGTACTTC.

This clonotype was recorded at least ten times. The chain couples TRBV11-2 to TRBJ2-3; D remains ambiguous. The germline V gene encodes CDR1 SGHAT and CDR2 FQNNGV. The CDR3 contains 13 residues. With 6 bases removed from V and 0 bases from J, the gap between germline ends came to 7 bases. The CDR3 DNA follows: TGTGCCAGCAGTCGGCCTAGCACAGATACGCAGTATTTT. Amino acids: CASSRPSTDTQYF.

This clonotype was found many times. The V and J genes are TRBV16 and TRBJ2-7; 8 bases agree with TRBD1. Germline loops: CDR1 KGHSY, CDR2 FQNENV. J was trimmed by 11 bases and V by 2 bases; bases with no gene match: 11. The CDR3 has 14 amino acids. CDR3 in amino acids: CASSQPLSDRVKYF. The CDR3, as DNA: TGTGCCAGCAGCCAACCCCTGTCGGACAGGGTGAAGTACTTC.

This clonotype came up many times. The genes are TRBV2 and TRBJ2-7, with a weak D call TRBD1 (5 bases). The CDR3 sequence is 15 residues long. Germline CDR1 is SNHLY and CDR2 is FYNNEI. V lost 3 bases, J lost 6 bases, and 18 bases lay in between. The CDR3 spells CASSEGPRTLGEQYF. The CDR3 DNA follows: TGTGCCAGCAGTGAGGGGCCAAGGACCCTCGGCGAGCAGTACTTC.

The rearrangement uses TRBV12-3 or TRBV12-4 and TRBJ2-7; D possibly corresponds to TRBD1 (6 bases). V was trimmed by 6 bases and J by 1 base, leaving 10 bases between them. CDR3 length equals 13 residues. CDR3 in amino acids: CASRTGWSYEQYF. Written as DNA, the CDR3 is TGTGCCAGCAGAACAGGGTGGTCCTACGAGCAGTACTTC.

In this sample, this clonotype turned up many times. J is TRBJ2-3 and V is TRBV29-1, with TRBD2 matching over 7 bases. The CDR3 has 12 amino acids. The ends lost 5 bases at V and 11 bases at J; junction bases unmatched: 10. Germline V lookup: CDR1 SQVTM, CDR2 ANQGSEA. CDR3 residues: CSVSPTSLMQYF. In DNA form, the CDR3 reads TGCAGCGTTTCACCGACTAGCCTTATGCAGTATTTT.

Only a few counts were recorded for this clonotype. The rearrangement uses TRBV3-1 and TRBJ2-2; 7 bases align to TRBD2. With 4 bases clipped from V and 3 bases from J, the junction kept 8 bases outside the gene matches. This CDR3 region has 16 residues. In germline, CDR1 is LGHDT, CDR2 YNNKEL (reference sequence). Here the CDR3 reads CASSLEPGLYTGELFF. Here the CDR3 DNA reads TGTGCCAGCAGCCTCGAGCCGGGACTATACACCGGGGAGCTGTTTTTT.

The V gene is TRBV11-1, the J gene TRBJ2-1; D is ambiguous. In germline, CDR1 is SGHAT, CDR2 FQDESV (reference sequence). Trimming stripped 4 bases from V and 0 bases from J, with 13 bases between. The CDR3 length is 16 residues. This CDR3 is CASSSSLASSYNEQFF. The CDR3 DNA is TGTGCCAGCAGCTCTTCACTGGCCAGCTCCTACAATGAGCAGTTCTTC.

Remarks on this clonotype: A much larger clone sits a single nucleotide away, making a read error possible. The chain employs TRBV30 and TRBJ2-7, with unresolved D. CDR1 and CDR2 from the germline V gene are GTSNPN and SVGIG (reference sequence). The CDR3 consists of 11 residues. The ends were cut back, 0 bases at V and 9 bases at J, with 9 bases in the middle. The CDR3 nucleotides are TGTGCCTGGAGTGTACGGGTCAGGCAGTACTTC. Translating it yields CAWSVRVRQYF.